This T cell receptor beta chain is from a study of metastatic and nonmetastatic thyroid tumors. Study-level information: Repertoires were compared across blood and tumor or nodule tissue from malignant and benign thyroid patients. Study conclusions and caveats: According to reports, the diversity of TCR beta was significantly higher in malignant thyroid tumors than in benign nodules, and this held in both blood and tumor samples.

Trimming left V 3 bases short and J 5 bases short, with 8 bases between. Germline V CDR1 and CDR2: KGHSH, LQKENI. The CDR3 extends over 14 amino acids. Not a single patient had been given any form of treatment at any point before undergoing thyroid surgery. In the study's own analysis: Building a distant-metastasis classifier for papillary thyroid cancer drew on CDR3 differences across clinicopathological groups. Through MiXCR, TCRdb re-clonotyped the PCR reads. The V and J calls, along with clone size, are taken from TCRdb and not from the paper's own processing. The sample shows a few thousand clones, roughly a fifth of them seen only once. This clone is medium-sized in the sample. The antigen remains unidentified.

The TCR was taken from a female donor with papillary thyroid cancer or a benign thyroid nodule (not recorded which). Some clones in this sample may be carry-over from other donors' samples. The rearrangement links TRBV18 to TRBJ1-6; D is possibly TRBD1 (6 bases). Sequencing was done on a sample of tumor tissue. The CDR3 sequence: CASSPGADNSPLHF. The CDR3 bases are TGTGCCAGCTCACCGGGGGCAGATAATTCACCCCTCCACTTT. Using reference TRBV18 and TRBJ1-6 for the parts outside the CDR3, the full variable domain is NAGVMQNPRHLVRRRGQEARLRCSPMKGHSHVYWYRQLPEEGLKFMVYLQKENIIDESGMPKERFSAEFPKEGPSILRIQQVVRGDSAAYFCASSPGADNSPLHFGNGTRLTVT.